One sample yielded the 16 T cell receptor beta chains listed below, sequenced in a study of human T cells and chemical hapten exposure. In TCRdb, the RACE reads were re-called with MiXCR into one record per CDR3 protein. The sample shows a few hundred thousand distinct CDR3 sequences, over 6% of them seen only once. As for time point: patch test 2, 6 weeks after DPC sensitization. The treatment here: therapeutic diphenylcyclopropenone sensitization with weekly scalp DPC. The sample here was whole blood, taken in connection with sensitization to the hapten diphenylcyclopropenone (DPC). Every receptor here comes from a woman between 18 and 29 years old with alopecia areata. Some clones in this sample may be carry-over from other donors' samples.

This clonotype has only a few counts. The CDR3 here is CASSSQLGTQSSYEQYF. The DNA for the CDR3 is TGTGCCAGCAGTTCCCAGTTGGGGACACAAAGCTCCTACGAGCAGTACTTC. This chain links TRBV28 with TRBJ2-7; D might be TRBD1 (6 bases). V was pared by 4 bases and J by 0 bases, with 19 bases between. There are 17 residues in the CDR3. Germline CDR1 reads MDHEN; CDR2 reads SYDVKM.

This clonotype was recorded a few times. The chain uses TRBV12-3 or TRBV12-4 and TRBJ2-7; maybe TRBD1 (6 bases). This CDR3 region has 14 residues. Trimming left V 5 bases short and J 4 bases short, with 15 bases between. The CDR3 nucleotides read TGTGCCAGCAGTGGACAGACAAGCAGGTACGAGCAGTACTTC. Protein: CASSGQTSRYEQYF.

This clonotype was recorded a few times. This CDR3 reads CSVVTRTRQETQYF. CDR3 nucleotides: TGCAGCGTTGTTACACGGACCAGACAAGAGACCCAGTACTTC. The chain is built from TRBV29-1 and TRBJ2-5; D is unclear. The V end was cut by 4 bases, the J end by 2 bases, with 14 bases between. Germline loops: CDR1 SQVTM, CDR2 ANQGSEA. The CDR3 length is 14 residues.

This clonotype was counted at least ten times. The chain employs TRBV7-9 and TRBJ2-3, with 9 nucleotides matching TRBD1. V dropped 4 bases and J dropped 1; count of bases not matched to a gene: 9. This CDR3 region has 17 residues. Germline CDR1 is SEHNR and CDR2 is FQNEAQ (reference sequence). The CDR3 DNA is TGTGCCAGCAGCTCCTATAGCCGGGACAGGGGCACAGATACGCAGTATTTT. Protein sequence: CASSSYSRDRGTDTQYF.

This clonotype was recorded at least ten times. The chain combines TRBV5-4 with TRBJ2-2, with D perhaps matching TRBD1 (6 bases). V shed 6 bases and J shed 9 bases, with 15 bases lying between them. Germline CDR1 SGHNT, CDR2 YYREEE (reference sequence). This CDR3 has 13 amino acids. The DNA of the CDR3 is TGTGCCAGCATGGCCAGGGGAAGCTGGGAGCTGTTTTTT. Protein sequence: CASMARGSWELFF.

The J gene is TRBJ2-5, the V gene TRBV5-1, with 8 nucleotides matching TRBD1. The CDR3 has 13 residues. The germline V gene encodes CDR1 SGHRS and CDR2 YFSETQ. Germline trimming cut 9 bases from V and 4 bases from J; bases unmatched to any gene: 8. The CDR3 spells CATSYQGAETQYF. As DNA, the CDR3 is TGCGCCACCTCATACCAGGGGGCAGAGACCCAGTACTTC. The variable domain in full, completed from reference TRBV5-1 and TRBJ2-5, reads KAGVTQTPRYLIKTRGQQVTLSCSPISGHRSVSWYQQTPGQGLQFLFEYFSETQRNKGNFPGRFSGRQFSNSRSEMNVSTLELGDSALYLCATSYQGAETQYFGPGTRLLVL.

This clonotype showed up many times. CDR3 DNA sequence: TGTGCCAGCTCTCAATTTCCCGGGACAGGGGTAACTGAAGCTTTCTTT. Protein product: CASSQFPGTGVTEAFF. The rearrangement joins TRBV18 to TRBJ1-1; 10 nucleotides agree with TRBD1. Germline V gene sequence: CDR1 KGHSH, CDR2 LQKENI. J gave up 5 bases and V 6 bases, and 12 bases lay outside the gene matches. The CDR3 length is 16 residues.

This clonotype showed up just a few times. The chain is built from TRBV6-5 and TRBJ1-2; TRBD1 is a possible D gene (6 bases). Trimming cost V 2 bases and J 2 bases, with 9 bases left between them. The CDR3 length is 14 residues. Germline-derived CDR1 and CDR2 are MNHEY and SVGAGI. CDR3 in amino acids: CASSYVGQNYGYTF. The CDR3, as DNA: TGTGCCAGCAGTTACGTTGGACAGAACTATGGCTACACCTTC.

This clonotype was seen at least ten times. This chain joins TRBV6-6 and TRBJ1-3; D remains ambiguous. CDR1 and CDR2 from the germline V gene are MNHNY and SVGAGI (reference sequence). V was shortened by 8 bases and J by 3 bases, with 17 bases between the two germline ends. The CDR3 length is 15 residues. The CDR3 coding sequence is TGTGCCAGCGTCGATCAGGCGGTAATTGGAAACACCATATATTTT. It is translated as CASVDQAVIGNTIYF.

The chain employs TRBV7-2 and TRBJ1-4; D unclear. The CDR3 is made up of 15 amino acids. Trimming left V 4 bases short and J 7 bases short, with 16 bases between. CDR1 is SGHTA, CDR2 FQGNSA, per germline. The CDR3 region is CASSYLSGRSEKLFF. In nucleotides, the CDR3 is TGTGCCAGCAGCTACCTATCCGGGAGGAGTGAAAAACTGTTTTTT.

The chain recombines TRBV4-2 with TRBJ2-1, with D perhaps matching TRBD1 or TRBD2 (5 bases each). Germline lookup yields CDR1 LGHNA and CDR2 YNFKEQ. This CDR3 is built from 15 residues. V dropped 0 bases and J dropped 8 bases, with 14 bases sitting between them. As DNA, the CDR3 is TGTGCCAGCAGCCAAGAGACGGGGCGGCGACATGAGCAGTTCTTC. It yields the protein CASSQETGRRHEQFF.

The chain's CDR3 is CSARDYRRGAYNEQFF. For the CDR3, the DNA is TGCAGTGCTAGAGATTATCGGCGGGGGGCCTACAATGAGCAGTTCTTC. The gene calls are TRBV20-1 and TRBJ2-1, with 8 positions matching TRBD2. Germline V lookup: CDR1 DFQATT, CDR2 SNEGSKA (reference sequence). V lost 0 bases, J lost 2 bases, and 6 bases stayed unmatched. CDR3 length equals 16 residues.

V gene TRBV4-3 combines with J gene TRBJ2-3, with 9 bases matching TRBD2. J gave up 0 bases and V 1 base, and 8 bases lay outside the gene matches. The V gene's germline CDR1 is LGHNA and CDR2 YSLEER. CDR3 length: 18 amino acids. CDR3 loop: CASSQVVSGGISTDTQYF. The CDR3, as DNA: TGCGCCAGCAGCCAAGTAGTTAGCGGGGGCATTAGCACAGATACGCAGTATTTT.

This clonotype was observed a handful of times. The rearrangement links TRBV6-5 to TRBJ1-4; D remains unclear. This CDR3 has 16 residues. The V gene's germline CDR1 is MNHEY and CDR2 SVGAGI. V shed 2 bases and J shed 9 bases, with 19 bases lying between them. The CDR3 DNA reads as TGTGCCAGCAGTTACAGTGCAGGCGCTCAACCCAAAAAACTGTTTTTT. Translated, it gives CASSYSAGAQPKKLFF.

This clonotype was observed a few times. CDR3 in DNA: TGCAGTGCCCCCAAAGGGGACAGCATGAACACTGAAGCTTTCTTT. Protein product: CSAPKGDSMNTEAFF. The rearrangement uses TRBV20-1 and TRBJ1-1; TRBD1 agrees at 7 bases. The CDR3 loop spans 15 amino acids. Germline loops: CDR1 DFQATT, CDR2 SNEGSKA (reference sequence). V lost 6 bases and J lost 0; bases outside the gene matches: 10.

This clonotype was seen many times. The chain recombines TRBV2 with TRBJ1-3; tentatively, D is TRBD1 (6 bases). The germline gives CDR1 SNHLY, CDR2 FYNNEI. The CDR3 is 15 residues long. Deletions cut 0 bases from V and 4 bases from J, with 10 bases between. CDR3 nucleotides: TGTGCCAGCAGTGAAGCGGACAGATCGGGAAACACCATATATTTT. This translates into CASSEADRSGNTIYF.